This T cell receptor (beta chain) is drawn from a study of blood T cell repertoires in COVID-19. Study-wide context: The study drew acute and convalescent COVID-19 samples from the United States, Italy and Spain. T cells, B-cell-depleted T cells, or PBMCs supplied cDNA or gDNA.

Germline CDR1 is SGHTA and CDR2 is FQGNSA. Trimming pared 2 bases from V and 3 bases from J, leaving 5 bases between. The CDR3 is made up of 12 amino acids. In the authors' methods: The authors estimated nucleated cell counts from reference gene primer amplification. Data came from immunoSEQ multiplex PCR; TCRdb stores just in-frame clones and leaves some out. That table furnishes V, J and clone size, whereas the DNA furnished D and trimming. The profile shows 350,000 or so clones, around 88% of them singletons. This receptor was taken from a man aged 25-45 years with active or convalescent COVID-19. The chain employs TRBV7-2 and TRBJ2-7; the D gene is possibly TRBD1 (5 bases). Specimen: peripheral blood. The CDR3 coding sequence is TGTGCCAGCAGCTTACAGGGCTACGAGCAGTACTTC. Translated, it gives CASSLQGYEQYF.